Sequencing of this TCR beta chain was carried out in a study of vaccination and CD4 T cells after COVID-19. This clonotype came up a few times. The antigen remains undetermined. The Oncomine TCR Beta short-read assay generated sequence data from the DNA of cultured CD4+ T cells. MiXCR, run by TCRdb on the PCR reads, gives a single entry per CDR3 protein. The sample lists more than 15,000 distinct CDR3 sequences, 43% occurring once. V was clipped by 5 bases and J by 4 bases; unmatched bases: 7. Germline CDR1 reads SNHLY; CDR2 reads FYNNEI. The CDR3 consists of 14 residues. Treatment described: approximately nine-day PBMC culture with coronavirus spike peptide pools or control peptides (ViraFEST assay).

The sequences come from CD4+ T cells from blood, cultured in vitro, collected before SARS-CoV-2 vaccination. The V gene is TRBV2, the J gene TRBJ2-7; 8 bases agree with TRBD1. The origin of this receptor is a human donor who had recovered from COVID-19. In DNA, the CDR3 is TGTGCCAGCAGTCCCTGGGACAGGCCGTACGAGCAGTACTTC. Translation gives CASSPWDRPYEQYF.